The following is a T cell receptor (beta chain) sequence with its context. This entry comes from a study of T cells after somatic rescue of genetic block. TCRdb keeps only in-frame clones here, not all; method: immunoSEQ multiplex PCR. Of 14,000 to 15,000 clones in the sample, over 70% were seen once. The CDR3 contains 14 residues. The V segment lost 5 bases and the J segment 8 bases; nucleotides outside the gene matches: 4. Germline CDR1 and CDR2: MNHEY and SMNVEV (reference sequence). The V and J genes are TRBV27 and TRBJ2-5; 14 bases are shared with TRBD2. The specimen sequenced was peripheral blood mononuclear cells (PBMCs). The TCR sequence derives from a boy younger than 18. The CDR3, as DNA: TGTGCCAGCAGTCGTGGGACTAGCGGGAGTACCCAGTACTTC. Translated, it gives CASSRGTSGSTQYF.